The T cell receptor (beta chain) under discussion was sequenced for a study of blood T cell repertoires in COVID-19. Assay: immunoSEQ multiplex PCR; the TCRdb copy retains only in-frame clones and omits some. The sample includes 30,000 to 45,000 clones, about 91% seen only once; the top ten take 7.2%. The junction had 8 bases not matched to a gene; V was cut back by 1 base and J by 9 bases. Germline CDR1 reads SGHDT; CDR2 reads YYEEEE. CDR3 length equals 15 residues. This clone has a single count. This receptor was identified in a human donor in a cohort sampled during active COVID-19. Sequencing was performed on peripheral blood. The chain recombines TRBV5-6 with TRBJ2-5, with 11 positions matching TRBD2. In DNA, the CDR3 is TGTGCCAGCAGCTTGCAAGCTAGCGGGGGGTGGTCCCAGTACTTC. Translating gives CASSLQASGGWSQYF.